This T cell receptor (beta chain) was observed in a study of shared clonotypes between healthy human individuals. Produced via immunoSEQ multiplex PCR; TCRdb's table is partial and in-frame only. The sample contains 2 million to 3 million clones, 80% to 95% of which appear only once. The TCR sequence derives from a man between 18 and 29 years old in good health. Some clones in this sample may be carry-over from other donors' samples. Source material: naive CD4+ T cells from PBMCs. Subset reported: CD45RA+ positively selected.

The CDR3 bases are TGTGCCAGCTCACCTCCTGGGGGTTTATACGAGCAGTACTTC. It encodes CASSPPGGLYEQYF. The J gene is TRBJ2-7, the V gene TRBV18; D assignment may be TRBD1 or TRBD2 (5 bases each). The germline V gene encodes CDR1 KGHSH and CDR2 LQKENI. The CDR3 runs to 14 residues. V was clipped by 3 bases and J by 4 bases, with 13 bases between them.